The 8 T cell receptor beta chains below come from one sample, sequenced in a study of blood T cell repertoires in COVID-19. Some clones are missing from TCRdb's copy, which holds only in-frame ones; the method was immunoSEQ multiplex PCR. The data contain approximately 120,000 clones, roughly four fifths of them singletons. The source material was peripheral blood. These receptors were collected from a man aged 25 to 40 with COVID-19, enrolled during active disease.

The V and J genes are TRBV4-1 and TRBJ2-7, with D perhaps TRBD1 (6 bases). The germline gives CDR1 MGHRA, CDR2 YSYEKL. The V gene lost 1 base and the J gene lost 3 bases, with 13 bases spanning the gap. CDR3 length: 15 amino acids. The CDR3 DNA follows: TGCGCCAGCAGCCAAGCCCTCCAGGGGATCTACGAGCAGTACTTC. Encoded protein: CASSQALQGIYEQYF.

The chain has TRBV10-3 and TRBJ2-1; 7 nucleotides align to TRBD1. CDR1 is ENHRY and CDR2 is SYGVKD in the germline V gene. This CDR3 spans 13 amino acids. V trimming: 11 bases; J trimming: 5 bases; junction bases outside the gene matches: 9. The CDR3: CAVSGTENNEQFF. The CDR3 DNA sequence: TGTGCCGTATCCGGGACAGAAAACAATGAGCAGTTCTTC.

This clone was seen only once. The chain recombines TRBV11-3 with TRBJ2-5; maybe TRBD2 (6 bases). Germline V CDR1 and CDR2: SGHNT, YENEEA. The CDR3 has 15 residues. Between the trimmed V and J ends, which lost 0 bases and 3 bases, there was a span of 11 bases. The CDR3 here is CASSLERGVEETQYF. The CDR3 DNA reads TGTGCCAGCAGCTTAGAGCGCGGGGTTGAAGAGACCCAGTACTTC.

The J gene is TRBJ1-6, the V gene TRBV10-3; D perhaps matches TRBD1 (5 bases). The CDR3 contains 14 residues. The V and J ends lost 7 bases and 0 bases respectively, with 7 bases between them. Germline V lookup: CDR1 ENHRY, CDR2 SYGVKD. Here the CDR3 reads CAITQGSYNSPLHF. CDR3 DNA sequence: TGTGCCATCACGCAGGGCTCCTATAATTCACCCCTCCACTTT.

J is TRBJ2-5 and V is TRBV24-1; 10 positions match TRBD1. V dropped 3 bases and J dropped 4; count of bases not matched to a gene: 4. The CDR3 runs 15 residues. CDR1 and CDR2 (germline): KGHDR, SFDVKD. CDR3 protein: CATSDPGTGAETQYF. CDR3 in DNA: TGTGCCACCAGTGATCCCGGGACAGGGGCAGAGACCCAGTACTTC.

The chain employs TRBV30 and TRBJ2-2, with 10 nucleotides matching TRBD1. CDR3 length: 15 amino acids. V was pared by 8 bases and J by 4 bases, with 10 bases of the junction left unmatched. Germline V CDR1 and CDR2: GTSNPN, SVGIG (reference sequence). The CDR3 sequence is CAEGLGQGTTGELFF. The CDR3, as DNA: TGTGCCGAAGGACTGGGACAGGGGACCACCGGGGAGCTGTTTTTT.

The chain links TRBV10-2 to TRBJ1-5, with no clear D. Germline CDR1 is WSHSY and CDR2 is SAAADI. V was pared by 3 bases and J by 4 bases, with 10 bases between. The CDR3 length is 14 residues. The CDR3 region is CASSDQMSNQPQHF. For the CDR3, the DNA is TGCGCCAGCAGTGACCAGATGTCTAATCAGCCCCAGCATTTT.

The gene calls are TRBV7-2 and TRBJ1-2, with 8 bases lining up with TRBD1. Germline CDR1 and CDR2: SGHTA and FQGNSA. V lost 5 bases, J lost 1 base, and 6 bases stayed unmatched. There are 15 residues in the CDR3. DNA of the CDR3: TGTGCCAGCAGCCCGAGGACAGGGCTTAACTATGGCTACACCTTC. Translation: CASSPRTGLNYGYTF.